One and the same sample provided the 29 T cell receptor beta chains below, sequenced in a study of cytomegalovirus exposure and HLA in healthy donors (dated by TCRdb to the late 2010s). Library prep was done by the immunoSEQ multiplex PCR assay. In TCRdb, the immuneACCESS table is reduced to in-frame sequences with V and J assigned. These tables do not hold every clone; where another copy was compared, an unresolved V gene accounts for under half, and the others remain unexplained. This sample comprises about 73,000 clones, roughly 89% of them detected only once. The ten top clones hold 3% to 4% of the sample. The specimen sequenced was PBMCs. These receptors originate from a woman between 18 and 30 years old in good health and CMV-seropositive.

This clone showed up just once. This chain connects TRBV6-1 to TRBJ2-3, with a tentative D call TRBD2 (7 bases). Between the trimmed V and J ends, which lost 0 bases and 3 bases, there was a span of 10 bases. This CDR3 comprises 15 residues. Germline-derived CDR1 and CDR2 are MNHNS and SASEGT. CDR3 loop: CASSEARGGTDTQYF. Here the CDR3 DNA reads TGTGCCAGCAGTGAAGCGAGGGGGGGGACAGATACGCAGTATTTT.

The CDR3 protein is CASSPRASVTGGDEQFF. In DNA form, the CDR3 reads TGTGCCAGCAGCCCCCGAGCTAGTGTGACAGGGGGCGATGAGCAGTTCTTC. The gene calls are TRBV9 and TRBJ2-1, with 10 bases fitting TRBD1. From germline, CDR1 is SGDLS and CDR2 YYNGEE. V shed 4 bases, J shed 8 bases, and the junction held 15 bases outside the gene matches. The length of the CDR3 is 17 residues. Looking up the rest from reference TRBV9 and TRBJ2-1 gives the full variable domain: DSGVTQTPKHLITATGQRVTLRCSPRSGDLSVYWYQQSLDQGLQFLIQYYNGEERAKGNILERFSAQQFPDLHSELNLSSLELGDSALYFCASSPRASVTGGDEQFFGPGTRLTVL.

The chain is built from TRBV10-3 and TRBJ2-1; TRBD2 matches at 9 bases. The CDR3 length is 15 residues. The J segment lost 5 bases and the V segment lost 7 bases, leaving 9 bases of the junction unmatched. Germline V gene sequence: CDR1 ENHRY, CDR2 SYGVKD. In nucleotides, the CDR3 is TGTGCCATCACTTCACCGGGACTAGCAGACAATGAGCAGTTCTTC. It yields the protein CAITSPGLADNEQFF.

The rearrangement links TRBV29-1 to TRBJ1-3, with D perhaps matching TRBD1 (5 bases). This CDR3 has 15 residues. V was pared by 4 bases and J by 0 bases, with 13 bases between. The germline gives CDR1 SQVTM, CDR2 ANQGSEA. The CDR3 nucleotides are TGCAGCGTTGTACAGGACGTACGCTCTGGAAACACCATATATTTT. Translating gives CSVVQDVRSGNTIYF. Supplemented by reference TRBV29-1 and TRBJ1-3, the full variable domain reads SAVISQKPSRDICQRGTSLTIQCQVDSQVTMMFWYRQQPGQSLTLIATANQGSEATYESGFVIDKFPISRPNLTFSTLTVSNMSPEDSSIYLCSVVQDVRSGNTIYFGEGSWLTVV.

V is TRBV5-4 and J is TRBJ1-1; possibly TRBD1 for D (5 bases). The length of the CDR3 is 14 residues. Trimming shortened V by 4 bases and J by 5 bases, and 15 bases separated the two germline ends. In germline, CDR1 is SGHNT, CDR2 YYREEE (reference sequence). CDR3 DNA sequence: TGTGCCAGCAGCATCGACCCCGGGGGGACTGAAGCTTTCTTT. It codes for CASSIDPGGTEAFF.

The chain links TRBV6-5 to TRBJ2-7; maybe TRBD2 (5 bases). This CDR3 is built from 13 residues. Trimming removed 0 bases from V and 5 bases from J, with 8 bases in between. From germline, CDR1 is MNHEY and CDR2 SVGAGI. CDR3 sequence: CASSYSSGNEQYF. The CDR3 bases are TGTGCCAGCAGTTACTCGAGCGGAAACGAGCAGTACTTC.

This chain connects TRBV11-2 to TRBJ1-6; TRBD1 aligns across 8 bases. The CDR3 is made up of 14 amino acids. Germline V CDR1 and CDR2: SGHAT, FQNNGV. V lost 3 bases and J lost 9; bases outside the gene matches: 4. CDR3 nucleotides: TGTGCCAGCAGCTTTTCAGGGGGCCTTTCACCCCTCCACTTT. Protein product: CASSFSGGLSPLHF.

The V gene is TRBV5-6, the J gene TRBJ2-7, with 7 bases identical to TRBD1. The germline V gene encodes CDR1 SGHDT and CDR2 YYEEEE. J lost 5 bases, V lost 1 base, and 3 bases had no gene match. This CDR3 region has 13 residues. The CDR3 loop is CASSLTGVHEQYF. CDR3 DNA sequence: TGTGCCAGCAGCTTGACAGGGGTCCACGAGCAGTACTTC. The full variable domain, completed using reference TRBV5-6 and TRBJ2-7, is DAGVTQSPTHLIKTRGQQVTLRCSPKSGHDTVSWYQQALGQGPQFIFQYYEEEERQRGNFPDRFSGHQFPNYSSELNVNALLLGDSALYLCASSLTGVHEQYFGPGTRLTVT.

The CDR3 spells CAISEGSGNYGYTF. The CDR3 region has the DNA TGTGCCATCAGTGAGGGATCGGGGAACTATGGCTACACCTTC. This chain uses TRBV10-3 with TRBJ1-2, with D unclear. Trimming took off 2 bases at V and 2 bases at J, with 9 bases between the two ends. This CDR3 contains 14 residues. Germline V gives CDR1 ENHRY, CDR2 SYGVKD.

The V and J genes are TRBV27 and TRBJ2-1, with TRBD2 identical over 12 bases. Trimming took 5 bases from V and 7 from J; bases not matched to a gene: 12. The CDR3 covers 17 residues. Germline V gives CDR1 MNHEY, CDR2 SMNVEV (reference sequence). The CDR3 loop reads CASSLRTSGDDYNEQFF. The CDR3 nucleotides read TGTGCCAGCAGTCTCCGGACTAGCGGGGACGACTATAATGAGCAGTTCTTC.

The chain combines TRBV9 with TRBJ2-6; a weak D match, TRBD1 (7 bases). Trimming left V 4 bases short and J 0 bases short, with 32 bases between. The CDR3 is 23 amino acids. CDR1 is SGDLS and CDR2 is YYNGEE in the germline V gene. CDR3 amino acids: CASSHRRDSPTNRPHSGANVLTF. CDR3 coding DNA: TGTGCCAGCAGCCACAGGAGGGACAGCCCCACCAACCGCCCCCACTCTGGGGCCAACGTCCTGACTTTC.

On this clone itself: Different DNA sequences within this sample yield the same CDR3. The chain joins TRBV7-9 to TRBJ1-2; 8 bases align to TRBD1. Germline V gene sequence: CDR1 SEHNR, CDR2 FQNEAQ (reference sequence). V was clipped by 5 bases and J by 8 bases; unmatched bases: 7. This CDR3 contains 13 residues. The CDR3 spells CASSPGQVYGYTF. For the CDR3, the DNA is TGTGCCAGCAGCCCGGGACAGGTCTACGGCTACACCTTC. The full variable domain, rest sourced from reference TRBV7-9 and TRBJ1-2, is DTGVSQNPRHKITKRGQNVTFRCDPISEHNRLYWYRQTLGQGPEFLTYFQNEAQLEKSRLLSDRFSAERPKGSFSTLEIQRTEQGDSAMYLCASSPGQVYGYTFGSGTRLTVV.

The gene calls are TRBV15 and TRBJ1-4; D is uncertain. Germline V gives CDR1 LNHNV, CDR2 YYDKDF (reference sequence). The CDR3 sequence is 15 residues long. Deletions cut 3 bases from V and 4 bases from J, with 12 bases between. The CDR3 loop is CATSRAALLNEKLFF. CDR3 nucleotides: TGTGCCACCAGCAGGGCGGCTTTACTTAATGAAAAACTGTTTTTT.

The rearrangement joins TRBV15 to TRBJ2-7; 10 nucleotides line up with TRBD1. CDR1 and CDR2 (germline): LNHNV, YYDKDF (reference sequence). Trimming removed 0 bases from V and 7 bases from J; junction bases left unmatched: 3. CDR3 length: 14 amino acids. CDR3 coding DNA: TGTGCCACCAGCAGAGATGGGACAGGGGTGGAGCAGTACTTC. Amino acid sequence: CATSRDGTGVEQYF.

The chain employs TRBV6-5 and TRBJ2-5; 9 bases map to TRBD2. The germline gives CDR1 MNHEY, CDR2 SVGAGI. V lost 6 bases, J lost 1 base, and 3 bases stayed unmatched. The CDR3 loop spans 14 amino acids. The CDR3 region is CASSPAGGQETQYF. Written as DNA, the CDR3 is TGTGCCAGCAGCCCAGCGGGGGGCCAAGAGACCCAGTACTTC.

The J gene is TRBJ2-1, the V gene TRBV7-8; 7 bases fit TRBD2. V lost 8 bases, J lost 5 bases, and 3 bases stayed unmatched. The CDR3 extends over 12 amino acids. The germline V gene encodes CDR1 SGHVS and CDR2 FQNEAQ. CDR3 in amino acids: CASHGGDNEQFF. In nucleotides, the CDR3 is TGTGCCAGCCATGGGGGGGACAATGAGCAGTTCTTC. Looking up the rest from reference TRBV7-8 and TRBJ2-1 gives the full variable domain: GAGVSQSPRYKVAKRGQDVALRCDPISGHVSLFWYQQALGQGPEFLTYFQNEAQLDKSGLPSDRFFAERPEGSVSTLKIQRTQQEDSAVYLCASHGGDNEQFFGPGTRLTVL.

The gene calls are TRBV4-3 and TRBJ2-2; TRBD2 matches 7 bases. Germline lookup yields CDR1 LGHNA and CDR2 YSLEER. V gave up 0 bases and J gave up 2 bases; unmatched junction bases: 6. This CDR3 has 17 residues. CDR3 DNA: TGCGCCAGCAGCCAAGAACCAGCGGGGACTAACACCGGGGAGCTGTTTTTT. Protein: CASSQEPAGTNTGELFF.

The chain carries TRBV4-3 and TRBJ2-7; 7 bases map to TRBD1. V shed 1 base, J shed 2 bases, and the junction held 5 bases outside the gene matches. Germline-derived CDR1 and CDR2 are LGHNA and YSLEER. This CDR3 has 15 amino acids. This CDR3 reads CASSQGWQGAYEQYF. The CDR3 DNA sequence: TGCGCCAGCAGCCAAGGATGGCAGGGGGCCTACGAGCAGTACTTC.

The V call is TRBV7-9, the J call TRBJ2-1; TRBD2 aligns across 8 bases. Germline V gene sequence: CDR1 SEHNR, CDR2 FQNEAQ (reference sequence). There are 18 residues in the CDR3. The junction had 13 bases not matched to a gene; V was cut back by 0 bases and J by 6 bases. Here the CDR3 reads CASSLAQLAVGKLNEQFF. The CDR3 DNA follows: TGTGCCAGCAGCTTAGCACAACTAGCGGTGGGAAAACTCAATGAGCAGTTCTTC.

CDR3 DNA: TGCGCCAGCAGTCGGGACAGGGGCGGTGAAAAACTGTTTTTT. Amino acid sequence: CASSRDRGGEKLFF. The chain employs TRBV5-1 and TRBJ1-4, with 10 bases matching TRBD1. Looked up from germline, CDR1 is SGHRS and CDR2 is YFSETQ. V shed 5 bases and J 7 bases; nucleotides not matched to a gene: 5. This CDR3 comprises 14 residues.

The CDR3 DNA is TGTGCCGCAAACAGGGGGCGCGGCGATGAAAAACTGTTTTTT. This encodes CAANRGRGDEKLFF. This chain links TRBV30 with TRBJ1-4, with 9 nucleotides matching TRBD1. Trimming at V came to 8 bases and at J to 6 bases, leaving 10 bases not matched to a gene. Germline V gene lookup returns CDR1 GTSNPN and CDR2 SVGIG (reference sequence). The CDR3 has 14 residues.

The chain carries TRBV19 and TRBJ1-6; D gene uncertain. V dropped 3 bases and J dropped 7 bases, with 7 bases sitting between them. Germline V gives CDR1 LNHDA, CDR2 SQIVND (reference sequence). The CDR3 is 13 residues long. CDR3 sequence: CASSISTNSPLHF. The CDR3 nucleotides read TGTGCCAGTAGTATCTCTACCAATTCACCCCTCCACTTT.

The chain has TRBV2 and TRBJ2-1; D remains ambiguous. From germline, CDR1 is SNHLY and CDR2 FYNNEI. The CDR3 sequence is 14 residues long. V dropped 4 bases and J dropped 4 bases, with 11 bases sitting between them. CDR3 residues: CASSAGPAYNEQFF. In DNA form, the CDR3 reads TGTGCCAGCAGTGCAGGCCCGGCGTACAATGAGCAGTTCTTC.

This clone has only one observation. The rearrangement joins TRBV6-6 to TRBJ2-7, with 8 positions matching TRBD1. CDR3 size: 12 residues. V shed 10 bases and J 1 base; nucleotides not matched to a gene: 3. Per the germline V gene, CDR1 is MNHNY and CDR2 is SVGAGI (reference sequence). The CDR3 coding sequence is TGTGCCACCGGACAGGGTTCCTACGAGCAGTACTTC. It codes for CATGQGSYEQYF.

The chain recombines TRBV7-8 with TRBJ2-2, with D perhaps TRBD1 (6 bases). The germline V and J ends were trimmed by 1 base and 3 bases, with 15 bases remaining between them. This CDR3 contains 17 residues. Germline V gene sequence: CDR1 SGHVS, CDR2 FQNEAQ. CDR3 region: CASSLVTGKSHTGELFF. The CDR3 DNA reads as TGTGCCAGCAGCTTAGTCACAGGGAAGAGTCACACCGGGGAGCTGTTTTTT. The whole variable domain, filled in from reference TRBV7-8 and TRBJ2-2, reads GAGVSQSPRYKVAKRGQDVALRCDPISGHVSLFWYQQALGQGPEFLTYFQNEAQLDKSGLPSDRFFAERPEGSVSTLKIQRTQQEDSAVYLCASSLVTGKSHTGELFFGEGSRLTVL.

The rearrangement links TRBV10-2 to TRBJ1-4; no firm D call. Germline V lookup: CDR1 WSHSY, CDR2 SAAADI. This CDR3 is built from 14 residues. Trimming left V 3 bases short and J 3 bases short, with 8 bases between. CDR3 nucleotide sequence: TGCGCCAGCAGTGATCTAGGATCTAATGAAAAACTGTTTTTT. This sequence encodes CASSDLGSNEKLFF.

This clone was found a few times. CDR3 in DNA: TGTGCCTGGAGTGCAGGACTGGCCAACACTGAAGCTTTCTTT. Encoded protein: CAWSAGLANTEAFF. The chain links TRBV30 to TRBJ1-1; D is ambiguous. Per the germline V gene, CDR1 is GTSNPN and CDR2 is SVGIG (reference sequence). Trimming pared 1 base from V and 2 bases from J, leaving 11 bases between. The CDR3 sequence is 14 residues long.

CDR3 sequence (DNA): TGTGCCAGAAGACAGGGGTCCTACAATGAGCAGTTCTTC. It encodes CARRQGSYNEQFF. The chain links TRBV2 to TRBJ2-1; TRBD1 aligns across 8 bases. Germline values: CDR1 SNHLY, CDR2 FYNNEI. The CDR3 is 13 amino acids. The J segment lost 1 base and the V segment lost 9 bases, leaving 2 bases of the junction unmatched.

The rearrangement joins TRBV28 to TRBJ1-2; 7 bases fit TRBD1. This CDR3 has 13 amino acids. After removal of 6 bases from V and 8 bases from J, the junction contained 9 bases not matched to a gene. Germline CDR1 and CDR2: MDHEN and SYDVKM. The CDR3 DNA reads as TGTGCCAGCAGACCGGGACAGCGGGCCGGCTACACCTTC. It codes for CASRPGQRAGYTF.